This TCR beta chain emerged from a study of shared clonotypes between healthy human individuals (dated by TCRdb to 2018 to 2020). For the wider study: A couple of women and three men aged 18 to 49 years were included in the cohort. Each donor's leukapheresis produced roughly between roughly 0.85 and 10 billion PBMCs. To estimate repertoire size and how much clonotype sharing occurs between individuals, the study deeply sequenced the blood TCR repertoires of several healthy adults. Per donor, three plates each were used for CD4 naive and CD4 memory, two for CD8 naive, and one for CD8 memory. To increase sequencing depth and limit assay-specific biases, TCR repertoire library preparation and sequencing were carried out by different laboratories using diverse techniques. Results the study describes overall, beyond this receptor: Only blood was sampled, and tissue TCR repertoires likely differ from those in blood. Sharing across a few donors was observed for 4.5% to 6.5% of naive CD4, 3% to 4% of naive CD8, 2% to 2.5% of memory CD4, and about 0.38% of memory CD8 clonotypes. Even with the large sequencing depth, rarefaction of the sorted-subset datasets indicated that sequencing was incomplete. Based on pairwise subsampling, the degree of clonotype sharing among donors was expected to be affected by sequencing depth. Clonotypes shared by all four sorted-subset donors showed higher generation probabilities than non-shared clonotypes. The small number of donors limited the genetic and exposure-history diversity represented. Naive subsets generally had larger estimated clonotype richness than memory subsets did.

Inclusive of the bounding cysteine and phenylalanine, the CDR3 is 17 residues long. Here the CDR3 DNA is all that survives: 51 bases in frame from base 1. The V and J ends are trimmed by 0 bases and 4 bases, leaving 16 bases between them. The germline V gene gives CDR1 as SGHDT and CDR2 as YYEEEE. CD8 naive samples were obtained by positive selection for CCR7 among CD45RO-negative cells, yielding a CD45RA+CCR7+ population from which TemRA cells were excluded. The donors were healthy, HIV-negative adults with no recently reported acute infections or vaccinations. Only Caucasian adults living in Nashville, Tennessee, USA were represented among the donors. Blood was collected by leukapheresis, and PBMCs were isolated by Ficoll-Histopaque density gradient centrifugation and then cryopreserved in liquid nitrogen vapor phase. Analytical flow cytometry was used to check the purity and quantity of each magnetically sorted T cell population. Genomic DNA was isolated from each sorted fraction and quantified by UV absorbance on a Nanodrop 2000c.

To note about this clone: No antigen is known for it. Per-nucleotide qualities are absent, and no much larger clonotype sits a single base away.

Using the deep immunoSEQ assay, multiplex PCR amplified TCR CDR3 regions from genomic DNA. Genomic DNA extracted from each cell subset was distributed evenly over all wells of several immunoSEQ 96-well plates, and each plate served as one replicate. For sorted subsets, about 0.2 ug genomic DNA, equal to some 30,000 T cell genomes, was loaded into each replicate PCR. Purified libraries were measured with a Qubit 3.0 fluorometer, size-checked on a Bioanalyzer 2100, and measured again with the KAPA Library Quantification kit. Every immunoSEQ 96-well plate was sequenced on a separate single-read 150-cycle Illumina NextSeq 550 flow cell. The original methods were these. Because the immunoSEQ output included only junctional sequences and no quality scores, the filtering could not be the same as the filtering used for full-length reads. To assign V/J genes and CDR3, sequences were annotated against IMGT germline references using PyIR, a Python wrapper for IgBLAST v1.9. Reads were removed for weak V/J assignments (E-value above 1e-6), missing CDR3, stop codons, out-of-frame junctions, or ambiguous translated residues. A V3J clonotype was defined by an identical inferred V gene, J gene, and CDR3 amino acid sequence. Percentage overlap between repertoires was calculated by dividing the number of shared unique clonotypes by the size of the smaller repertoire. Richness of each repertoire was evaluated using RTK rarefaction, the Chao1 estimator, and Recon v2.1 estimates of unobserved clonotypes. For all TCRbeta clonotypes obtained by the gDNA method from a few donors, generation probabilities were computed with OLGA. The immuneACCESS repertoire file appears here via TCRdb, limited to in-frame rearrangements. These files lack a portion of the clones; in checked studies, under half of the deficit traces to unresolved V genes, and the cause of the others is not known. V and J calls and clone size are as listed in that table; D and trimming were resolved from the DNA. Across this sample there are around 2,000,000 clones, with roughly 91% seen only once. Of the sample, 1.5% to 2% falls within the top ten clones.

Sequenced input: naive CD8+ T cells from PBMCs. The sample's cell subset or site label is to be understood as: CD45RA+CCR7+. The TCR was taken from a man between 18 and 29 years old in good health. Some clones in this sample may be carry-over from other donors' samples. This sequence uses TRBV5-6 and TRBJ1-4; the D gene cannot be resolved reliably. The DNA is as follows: TGTGCCAGCAGCTTGGGTGGGATGAGCCCGTATAATGAAAAACTGTTTTTT. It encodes CASSLGGMSPYNEKLFF.